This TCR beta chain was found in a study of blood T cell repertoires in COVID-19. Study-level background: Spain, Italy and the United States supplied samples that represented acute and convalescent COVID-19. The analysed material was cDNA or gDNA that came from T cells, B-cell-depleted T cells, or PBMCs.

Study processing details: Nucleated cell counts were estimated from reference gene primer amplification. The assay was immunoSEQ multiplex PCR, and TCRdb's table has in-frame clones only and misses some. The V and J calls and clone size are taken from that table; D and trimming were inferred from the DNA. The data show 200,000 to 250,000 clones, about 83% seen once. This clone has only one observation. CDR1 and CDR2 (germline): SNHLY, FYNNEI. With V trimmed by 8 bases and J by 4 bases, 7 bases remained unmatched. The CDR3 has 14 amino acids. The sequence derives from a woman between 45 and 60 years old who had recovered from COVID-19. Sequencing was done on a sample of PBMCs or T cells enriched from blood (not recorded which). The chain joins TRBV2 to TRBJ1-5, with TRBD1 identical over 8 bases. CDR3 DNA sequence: TGTGCCAGCGGTGGACAGGGCAGGAATCAGCCCCAGCATTTT. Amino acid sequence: CASGGQGRNQPQHF.